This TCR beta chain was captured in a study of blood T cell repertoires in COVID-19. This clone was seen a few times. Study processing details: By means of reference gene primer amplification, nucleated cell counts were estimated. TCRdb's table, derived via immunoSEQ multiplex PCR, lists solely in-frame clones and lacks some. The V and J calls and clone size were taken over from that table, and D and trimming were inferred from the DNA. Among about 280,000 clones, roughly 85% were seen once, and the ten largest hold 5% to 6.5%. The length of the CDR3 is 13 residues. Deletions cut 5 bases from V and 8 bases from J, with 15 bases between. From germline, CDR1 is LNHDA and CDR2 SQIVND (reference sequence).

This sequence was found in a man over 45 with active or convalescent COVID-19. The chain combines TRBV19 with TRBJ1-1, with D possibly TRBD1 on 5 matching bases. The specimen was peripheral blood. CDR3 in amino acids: CASSSRRGGEAFF. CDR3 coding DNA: TGTGCCAGTAGTTCGCGCCGCGGGGGAGAAGCTTTCTTT.